This paragraph reports one T cell receptor beta chain. This sample is part of a study of blood T cell repertoires in COVID-19. V was trimmed by 2 bases and J by 8 bases, leaving 7 bases between them. The CDR3 covers 13 residues. The germline V gene encodes CDR1 SEHNR and CDR2 FQNEAQ (reference sequence). Original analysis: Amplification from reference gene primers served as the basis for estimated nucleated cell counts. TCRdb's table, derived via immunoSEQ multiplex PCR, lists solely in-frame clones and lacks some. The DNA was the basis for D and trimming; V, J and clone size are from that table. The table includes around 62,000 clones, roughly 90% detected once.

This TCR derives from a woman in her sixties or seventies with acute or convalescent COVID-19. Sequenced material: peripheral blood. The rearrangement joins TRBV7-9 to TRBJ1-6; no firm D call. CDR3 residues: CASSLHGDSPLHF. The CDR3 nucleotides are TGTGCCAGCAGCTTACACGGGGATTCACCCCTCCACTTT.